Presented here are 30 T cell receptor beta chains from one specimen sequenced in a study of blood T cells in healthy people across ages. Then a second PCR, running about 6 to 11 cycles, was carried out with a sample-barcoded 5' primer and a J-beta primer mix. Using its own MiXCR run on the 5' RACE reads, TCRdb lists one record per CDR3 protein. The table records 850,000 or so distinct CDR3 sequences, around 28% of them present only once. What was sequenced was blood. These receptors were collected from a woman of 80 years or more in good health.

The V call is TRBV6-1, the J call TRBJ2-1, with TRBD2 identical over 9 bases. CDR3 length: 18 amino acids. The germline V gene encodes CDR1 MNHNS and CDR2 SASEGT. J gave up 7 bases and V 6 bases, and 19 bases lay outside the gene matches. The CDR3 spells CASSPTSAGGPVGNEQFF. CDR3 in DNA: TGTGCCAGCAGCCCCACCTCCGCGGGAGGGCCTGTGGGTAATGAGCAGTTCTTC.

The chain couples TRBV7-8 to TRBJ1-5; D is undetermined. CDR1 SGHVS and CDR2 FQNEAQ come from the germline V gene. V was trimmed by 3 bases and J by 4 bases, leaving 10 bases between them. The CDR3 covers 14 residues. Here the CDR3 DNA reads TGTGCCAGCAGCTTGGACCCCAAAAATCAGCCCCAGCATTTT. Translation: CASSLDPKNQPQHF.

V is TRBV6-1 and J is TRBJ1-1; D possibly corresponds to TRBD1 (6 bases). Germline CDR1 reads MNHNS; CDR2 reads SASEGT. The CDR3 sequence is 14 residues long. Trimming took 8 bases from V and 6 from J, leaving 19 bases between them. CDR3 amino acids: CASSSFRGESEAFF. The CDR3 DNA is TGTGCCAGCTCTTCGTTTAGGGGGGAGTCTGAAGCTTTCTTT.

In this sample, this clonotype turned up many times. The rearrangement uses TRBV7-2 and TRBJ2-1; D may be TRBD1 (6 bases). The CDR3 is made up of 15 amino acids. Germline V gene data show CDR1 as SGHTA and CDR2 as FQGNSA. V lost 5 bases and J lost 0, with 11 bases in between. In nucleotides, the CDR3 is TGTGCCAGCAGCCGTCGGACAGCCTCCTACAATGAGCAGTTCTTC. Protein: CASSRRTASYNEQFF.

This clonotype has ten or more counts. The CDR3 protein is CASSLGDAQYF. DNA of the CDR3: TGTGCCAGCAGTTTAGGGGATGCCCAGTACTTC. The chain employs TRBV12-3 or TRBV12-4 and TRBJ2-7; D unresolved. V was shortened by 1 base and J by 10 bases, with 8 bases between the two germline ends. The CDR3 runs to 11 residues.

The chain combines TRBV20-1 with TRBJ2-5, with 8 bases lining up with TRBD2. V shed 2 bases and J 2 bases; nucleotides not matched to a gene: 10. The CDR3 has 16 residues. The germline V gene encodes CDR1 DFQATT and CDR2 SNEGSKA (reference sequence). CDR3 in amino acids: CSARPPVAGLQETQYF. For the CDR3, the DNA is TGCAGTGCTAGACCCCCGGTAGCGGGACTGCAAGAGACCCAGTACTTC.

V is TRBV4-2 and J is TRBJ2-1; TRBD2 matches 7 bases. Germline CDR1 reads LGHNA; CDR2 reads YNFKEQ. The CDR3 is made up of 15 amino acids. With V trimmed by 6 bases and J by 8 bases, 13 bases remained unmatched. The chain's CDR3 is CASRPPSGLGDEQFF. The DNA of the CDR3 is TGTGCCAGCAGGCCTCCTAGCGGCCTTGGTGATGAGCAGTTCTTC.

This clonotype was seen only a few times. A much larger clone differs by one base, so this may be a read error. This chain joins TRBV7-9 and TRBJ2-3; 8 positions match TRBD2. The CDR3 extends over 14 amino acids. V lost 4 bases and J lost 8; bases outside the gene matches: 8. Germline values: CDR1 SEHNR, CDR2 FQNEAQ (reference sequence). The CDR3 is CASSWVAGPGTQYF. CDR3 coding DNA: TGTGCCAGCAGCTGGGTAGCGGGACCGGGTACGCAGTATTTT.

The chain is built from TRBV5-1 and TRBJ2-1; the match to TRBD1 covers 7 bases. Germline CDR1 reads SGHRS; CDR2 reads YFSETQ. Trimming took 4 bases from V and 3 from J; bases not matched to a gene: 4. The length of the CDR3 is 14 residues. Here the CDR3 DNA reads TGCGCCAGCAGCCAAGGGGACAGCTACAATGAGCAGTTCTTC. Residues: CASSQGDSYNEQFF.

This clonotype was observed many times. The chain has TRBV7-9 and TRBJ2-5; D not resolved. V was clipped by 2 bases and J by 5 bases, with 15 bases between them. The CDR3 covers 15 residues. CDR1 is SEHNR and CDR2 is FQNEAQ in the germline V gene (reference sequence). CDR3 residues: CASSLKLGFEETQYF. CDR3 nucleotides: TGTGCCAGCAGCTTAAAGTTGGGGTTTGAGGAGACCCAGTACTTC. Drawing the rest from reference TRBV7-9 and TRBJ2-5, the complete variable domain is DTGVSQNPRHKITKRGQNVTFRCDPISEHNRLYWYRQTLGQGPEFLTYFQNEAQLEKSRLLSDRFSAERPKGSFSTLEIQRTEQGDSAMYLCASSLKLGFEETQYFGPGTRLLVL.

At least ten counts were recorded for this clonotype. The J gene is TRBJ2-3, the V gene TRBV7-2; D remains unclear. CDR3 size: 13 residues. Germline assignment: CDR1 SGHTA and CDR2 FQGNSA. Trimming shortened V by 4 bases and J by 5 bases, and 10 bases separated the two germline ends. In nucleotides, the CDR3 is TGTGCCAGCAGCTCGGACCCTCGAGATACGCAGTATTTT. Protein sequence: CASSSDPRDTQYF.

Only a few counts were recorded for this clonotype. This rearrangement joins TRBV28 to TRBJ2-2, with D possibly matching TRBD2 (6 bases). The CDR3 is 18 amino acids. Looked up from germline, CDR1 is MDHEN and CDR2 is SYDVKM. V was pared by 5 bases and J by 4 bases, with 23 bases between. The DNA of the CDR3 is TGTGCCAGCAGTATTCTGCCCGGACTCAGGAGGGGCACCGGGGAGCTGTTTTTT. It is translated as CASSILPGLRRGTGELFF.

This clonotype was detected ten times or more. The V call is TRBV7-9, the J call TRBJ1-2; D unclear. The germline V gene encodes CDR1 SEHNR and CDR2 FQNEAQ (reference sequence). The CDR3 runs 12 residues. V was clipped by 1 base and J by 7 bases, with 7 bases between them. CDR3 bases: TGTGCCAGCAGCTTAGATACGGCTGGCTACACCTTC. Its protein is CASSLDTAGYTF.

This clonotype was seen at least ten times. CDR3 DNA sequence: TGTGCCAGCAGCATGGGGACAGGGGGCTTATATACGCAGTATTTT. Translated: CASSMGTGGLYTQYF. The rearrangement uses TRBV11-2 and TRBJ2-3, with 12 bases lining up with TRBD1. The CDR3 covers 15 residues. The trim removed 5 bases at V and 7 bases at J, leaving 7 bases unmatched. In germline, CDR1 is SGHAT, CDR2 FQNNGV.

This clonotype has at least ten counts. The chain joins TRBV4-2 to TRBJ2-1; 7 nucleotides match TRBD1. Germline V gene lookup returns CDR1 LGHNA and CDR2 YNFKEQ. The trim removed 0 bases at V and 6 bases at J, leaving 11 bases unmatched. CDR3 size: 17 residues. The CDR3 coding sequence is TGTGCCAGCAGCCAAGATCCCGGGACAGCAGGCCCCAATGAGCAGTTCTTC. As protein: CASSQDPGTAGPNEQFF.

This clonotype was recorded a few times. A read error is possible here, since a much larger clone lies one base away. The chain recombines TRBV3-1 with TRBJ1-2; 7 nucleotides align to TRBD1. The CDR3 runs to 12 residues. The V and J ends lost 7 bases and 8 bases, in that order; junction bases with no gene match: 7. Per the germline V gene, CDR1 is LGHDT and CDR2 is YNNKEL (reference sequence). For the CDR3, the DNA is TGTGCCAGCAACGACAGAGGGGGCGGCTACACCTTC. This translates into CASNDRGGGYTF.

In this sample, this clonotype turned up a few times. The rearrangement links TRBV5-1 to TRBJ2-3; 8 bases fit TRBD2. This CDR3 region has 14 residues. The V segment lost 5 bases and the J segment 8 bases; nucleotides outside the gene matches: 10. Germline V lookup: CDR1 SGHRS, CDR2 YFSETQ. The CDR3 DNA reads TGCGCCAGCAGTTTAACCGGGGGGGCAGGTACGCAGTATTTT. This sequence encodes CASSLTGGAGTQYF.

To note about this clonotype: A much larger clone is a single base away; this may be a read error. The chain uses TRBV3-1 and TRBJ1-4; D is undetermined. The CDR3 covers 13 residues. Germline assignment: CDR1 LGHDT and CDR2 YNNKEL (reference sequence). CDR3 loop: CASRNRGNEELFF. The CDR3 nucleotides are TGTGCCAGCAGGAACCGGGGAAATGAAGAACTGTTTTTT.

The chain has TRBV5-5 and TRBJ2-1; D gene ambiguous. Germline values: CDR1 SGHKS, CDR2 YYEKEE (reference sequence). V was cut by 2 bases and J by 6 bases, with 15 bases left in between. CDR3 length: 15 amino acids. The CDR3 region has the DNA TGTGCCAGCAGCTTTTCCTCACTCGGTGGCAATGAGCAGTTCTTC. Residues: CASSFSSLGGNEQFF.

In regard to this clonotype: This may be a read error: a much more frequent sequence differs by one nucleotide. V gene TRBV7-9 combines with J gene TRBJ2-3; D is unclear. Germline V gives CDR1 SEHNR, CDR2 FQNEAQ (reference sequence). This CDR3 is built from 13 residues. CDR3 DNA sequence: TGTGTCAGCAGCTCGAACCCAACAGATACGCAGTATTTT. It translates to CVSSSNPTDTQYF.

This clonotype occurred a few times. The chain combines TRBV5-1 with TRBJ1-6; 8 nucleotides match TRBD1. CDR1 is SGHRS and CDR2 is YFSETQ in the germline V gene. This CDR3 region has 17 residues. The V gene end was trimmed by 0 bases and the J gene end by 8 bases; junction bases not matched to a gene: 10. The CDR3 region has the DNA TGCGCCAGCAGCTTGGCCTATGGTGGACAGGGAGATTCACCCCTCCACTTT. This gives the protein CASSLAYGGQGDSPLHF. The variable domain in full, completed from reference TRBV5-1 and TRBJ1-6, reads KAGVTQTPRYLIKTRGQQVTLSCSPISGHRSVSWYQQTPGQGLQFLFEYFSETQRNKGNFPGRFSGRQFSNSRSEMNVSTLELGDSALYLCASSLAYGGQGDSPLHFGNGTRLTVT.

J is TRBJ1-1 and V is TRBV25-1; 10 nucleotides align to TRBD1. The germline V gene has CDR1 MGHDK and CDR2 SYGVNS. J gave up 4 bases and V 2 bases, and 10 bases lay outside the gene matches. This CDR3 is built from 17 residues. The CDR3 DNA reads as TGTGCCAGCAGTGAAAACACCCCGGGACAGGGGTCCACTGAAGCTTTCTTT. Residues: CASSENTPGQGSTEAFF.

This clonotype was recorded at least ten times. This CDR3 is CASSAGYNSPLHF. For the CDR3, the DNA is TGTGCCAGCAGTGCCGGATATAATTCACCCCTCCACTTT. This rearrangement joins TRBV2 to TRBJ1-6; no firm D call. The CDR3 is made up of 13 amino acids. V lost 4 bases and J 4 bases, leaving 5 bases between the germline ends. Germline assignment: CDR1 SNHLY and CDR2 FYNNEI. Together with reference TRBV2 and TRBJ1-6, the CDR3 gives the full variable domain: EPEVTQTPSHQVTQMGQEVILRCVPISNHLYFYWYRQILGQKVEFLVSFYNNEISEKSEIFDDQFSVERPDGSNFTLKIRSTKLEDSAMYFCASSAGYNSPLHFGNGTRLTVT.

The rearrangement links TRBV28 to TRBJ1-1, with 9 bases fitting TRBD1. V lost 8 bases, J lost 2 bases, and 9 bases stayed unmatched. Germline V gene lookup returns CDR1 MDHEN and CDR2 SYDVKM. This CDR3 has 15 amino acids. CDR3 region: CASFIQGARNTEAFF. CDR3 nucleotides: TGTGCCAGCTTTATACAGGGGGCGCGTAACACTGAAGCTTTCTTT.

The chain is built from TRBV6-6 and TRBJ1-4; TRBD1 is a possible D gene (5 bases). V dropped 5 bases and J dropped 4 bases, with 8 bases sitting between them. CDR1 and CDR2 (germline): MNHNY, SVGAGI (reference sequence). This CDR3 contains 13 residues. DNA for the CDR3: TGTGCCAGCAGTCGGGGGTTTAATGAAAAACTGTTTTTT. This gives the protein CASSRGFNEKLFF.

About this clonotype itself: A read error may be the cause here, since a much bigger clone is one base away. This chain uses TRBV7-9 with TRBJ2-5; 7 bases map to TRBD1. Germline V gives CDR1 SEHNR, CDR2 FQNEAQ (reference sequence). The V gene end was trimmed by 5 bases and the J gene end by 5 bases; junction bases not matched to a gene: 8. The CDR3 is 14 residues long. CDR3 in DNA: TGTGCCAGCAGCCCCAGGGGGTCTGGTGAGACCCAGTACTTC. This sequence encodes CASSPRGSGETQYF.

This clonotype was detected only a few times. In DNA form, the CDR3 reads TGTGCCAGTAGTGCCCCCGCAAGGACGATCTATGGCTACACCTTC. This translates into CASSAPARTIYGYTF. The chain combines TRBV19 with TRBJ1-2; D call uncertain. Trimming took 5 bases from V and 4 from J, leaving 17 bases between them. Germline V gene sequence: CDR1 LNHDA, CDR2 SQIVND (reference sequence). The CDR3 runs 15 residues.

The chain is built from TRBV6-2 or TRBV6-3 and TRBJ2-7; D assignment may be TRBD1 or TRBD2 (6 bases each). Trimming stripped 6 bases from V and 2 bases from J, with 20 bases between. The CDR3 extends over 16 amino acids. CDR1 is MNHEY and CDR2 is SVGEGT in the germline V gene. CDR3 DNA: TGTGCCAGCAGGAGCCTGAGGGGGGCCGTTGCCTACGAGCAGTACTTC. Protein sequence: CASRSLRGAVAYEQYF.

This clonotype was detected ten times or more. This chain joins TRBV12-3 or TRBV12-4 and TRBJ1-4; 7 nucleotides align to TRBD1. The V gene end was trimmed by 5 bases and the J gene end by 3 bases; junction bases not matched to a gene: 6. This CDR3 comprises 15 residues. The CDR3: CASSKDRTANEKLFF. The CDR3 DNA is TGTGCCAGCAGTAAGGACAGGACGGCTAATGAAAAACTGTTTTTT.

Concerning this clonotype itself: A much larger clone lies one base from this, so it may be a read error. The rearrangement links TRBV20-1 to TRBJ2-5; 7 bases map to TRBD2. Germline lookup yields CDR1 DFQATT and CDR2 SNEGSKA (reference sequence). CDR3 size: 14 residues. The V segment lost 5 bases and the J segment 4 bases; nucleotides outside the gene matches: 10. The CDR3, as DNA: TGCAGTGCTCAAGGCTCCGAGCGGGGAGAGACCCAGTACTTC. Its translation: CSAQGSERGETQYF.